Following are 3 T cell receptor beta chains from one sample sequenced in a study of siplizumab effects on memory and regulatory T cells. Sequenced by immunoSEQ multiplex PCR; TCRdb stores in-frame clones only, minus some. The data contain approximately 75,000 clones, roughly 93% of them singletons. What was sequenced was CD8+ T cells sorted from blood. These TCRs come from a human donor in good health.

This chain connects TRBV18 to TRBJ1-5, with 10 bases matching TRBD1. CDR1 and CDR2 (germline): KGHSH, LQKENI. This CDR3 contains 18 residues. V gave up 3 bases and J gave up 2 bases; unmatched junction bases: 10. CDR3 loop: CASSPGTGVLNGNQPQHF. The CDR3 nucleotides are TGTGCCAGCTCACCTGGGACAGGGGTTTTAAATGGCAATCAGCCCCAGCATTTT.

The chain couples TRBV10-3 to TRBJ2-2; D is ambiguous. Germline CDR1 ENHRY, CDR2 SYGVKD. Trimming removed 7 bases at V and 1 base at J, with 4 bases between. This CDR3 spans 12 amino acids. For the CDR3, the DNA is TGTGCCATCAAGAGGAACACCGGGGAGCTGTTTTTT. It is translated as CAIKRNTGELFF.

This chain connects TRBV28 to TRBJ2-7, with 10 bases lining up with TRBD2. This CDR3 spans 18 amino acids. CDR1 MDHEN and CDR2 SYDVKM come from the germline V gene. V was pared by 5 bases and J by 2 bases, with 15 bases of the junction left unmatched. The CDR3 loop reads CASSPFGTGLAETYEQYF. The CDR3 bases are TGTGCCAGCAGTCCATTTGGGACCGGACTAGCGGAGACCTACGAGCAGTACTTC.